This is a list of T cell receptor beta chains from one sample in a study of T cell responses to AZD1222 COVID-19 vaccine. The table came from immunoSEQ multiplex PCR; TCRdb's copy has only in-frame clones and leaves some out. The top ten clones hold around 6.4% of a sample with around 180,000 clones, 70% to 90% of them seen once. The starting material was peripheral blood, obtained on day 0 of AZD1222 vaccination. The receptors come from an adult in good health. Both conserved end residues are part of each CDR3. D genes are given only for firm matches. Some rows mark clone size as missing; the rest say once, few, many or name a class of expanded clone.

v_gene,d_gene,abundance,j_gene,CDR3nt,CDR3aa
TRBV19,TRBD1,NA,TRBJ2-7,TGTGCCAGTAGGAGGACAGGGAGAGGTCAAGAGTACGAGCAGTACTTC,CASRRTGRGQEYEQYF
TRBV29-1,TRBD1,NA,TRBJ2-2,TGCAGCGTCCGGTGGGACAGGGGGCGAGGAGGTGGAACCGGGGAGCTGTTTTTT,CSVRWDRGRGGGTGELFF
TRBV5-1,TRBD2,NA,TRBJ2-7,TGCGCCAGCGGGAGGAGCGGGAGGGCCGCAGGCGACGAGCAGTACTTC,CASGRSGRAAGDEQYF
TRBV5-1,TRBD2,NA,TRBJ2-4,TGCGCCAGCAGCTTTGATGCTAGCGGGGGAGACAAAAACATTCAGTACTTC,CASSFDASGGDKNIQYF
TRBV28,TRBD1,NA,TRBJ1-6,TGTGCCAGCAGTGGCACCGACAGGGTATCCTCACCCCTCCACTTT,CASSGTDRVSSPLHF
TRBV12-3/TRBV12-4,NA,NA,TRBJ1-5,TGTGCCAGCAGCCCGTATAGCAATCAGCCCCAGCATTTT,CASSPYSNQPQHF
TRBV7-7,TRBD2,NA,TRBJ2-1,TGTGCCAGCAGCTCAGGGACTACCTCCTACAATGAGCAGTTCTTC,CASSSGTTSYNEQFF
TRBV5-1,TRBD2,NA,TRBJ2-1,TGCGCCAGCAGCTTGGCCGGGGGGAGCTCCTACAATGAGCAGTTCTTC,CASSLAGGSSYNEQFF
TRBV10-1,TRBD1,once,TRBJ2-3,TGCGCCAGCAGGGGACAGGGAGGGGATACGCAGTATTTT,CASRGQGGDTQYF
TRBV6-1,NA,once,TRBJ1-5,TGTGCCAGCAGTGAATACGGGGGGCCTCAGCCCCAGCATTTT,CASSEYGGPQPQHF
TRBV28,NA,few,TRBJ1-6,TGTGCCAGCAGTTCAAACGGACAGAATAATTCACCCCTCCACTTT,CASSSNGQNNSPLHF
TRBV7-9,NA,NA,TRBJ1-2,TGTGCCAGCAGTTCCCGGGACCCTTCCCTGGATGGCTACACCTTC,CASSSRDPSLDGYTF
TRBV6-5,TRBD2,once,TRBJ2-7,TGTGCCAGCAGTTATGGGGGGGATTTCTCCTACGAGCAGTACTTC,CASSYGGDFSYEQYF
TRBV6-5,NA,once,TRBJ1-2,TGTGCCAGCAGACGCGACAGGCCCCGGGAGTATGGCTACACCTTC,CASRRDRPREYGYTF
TRBV7-2,NA,few,TRBJ2-7,TGTGCCAGCAGCTTAGATTACGGGATCAAAATCCAGCAGTACTTC,CASSLDYGIKIQQYF
TRBV6-6,NA,NA,TRBJ1-2,TGTGCCAGCAATGGAAACTATGGCTACACCTTC,CASNGNYGYTF
TRBV4-1,TRBD2,NA,TRBJ2-7,TGCGCCAGCAGCCATCCGACTAGCGGGTTCTCCTACGAGCAGTACTTC,CASSHPTSGFSYEQYF
TRBV3-1/TRBV3-2,TRBD1,NA,TRBJ1-2,TGTGCCAGCAGCCAAGGGACAGGGTCGAGCTATGGCTACACCTTC,CASSQGTGSSYGYTF
TRBV15,NA,NA,TRBJ1-4,TGTGCCACCAGCAGAGAATGGGGGCAGGGGTTTACTGAAAAACTGTTTTTT,CATSREWGQGFTEKLFF
TRBV7-3,NA,NA,TRBJ2-1,TGTGCCAGCAGCTTTCCGACCCGCTACAATGAGCAGTTCTTC,CASSFPTRYNEQFF
TRBV27,TRBD1,NA,TRBJ2-7,TGTGCCAGCAGGTTAGGTGGGGGACAGGGCAGTAGGGAGCAGTACTTC,CASRLGGGQGSREQYF
TRBV19,NA,NA,TRBJ1-5,TGTGCCAGTAGTACCTCGACAGACTTCTATAGCAATCAGCCCCAGCATTTT,CASSTSTDFYSNQPQHF
TRBV28,NA,NA,TRBJ2-7,TGTGCCAGCAGTTTATCTGTGGGGGGCTACGAGCAGTACTTC,CASSLSVGGYEQYF
TRBV30,NA,NA,TRBJ2-6,TGTGCCTGGAGTGTACACAGGACTACCTACTCTGGGGCCAACGTCCTGACTTTC,CAWSVHRTTYSGANVLTF
TRBV18,NA,NA,TRBJ2-7,TGTGCCAGCTCACCAGTTATGGTCGAGGGAAGCTCCTACGAGCAGTACTTC,CASSPVMVEGSSYEQYF
TRBV5-1,TRBD2,NA,TRBJ2-2,TGCGCCAGCAGCTTGGATCCCGCGGGGGGGCCGGGGATAACCGGGGAGCTGTTTTTT,CASSLDPAGGPGITGELFF
TRBV7-9,NA,few,TRBJ1-1,TGTGCCAGCAGCTTAGGACAGAACTTGAACACTGAAGCTTTCTTT,CASSLGQNLNTEAFF
TRBV11-2,NA,NA,TRBJ2-5,TGTGCCAGCAGCCCCTTTTATAAAGGGTCATCGGGAGAGACCCAGTACTTC,CASSPFYKGSSGETQYF
TRBV4-3,TRBD1,NA,TRBJ2-3,TGCGCCAGCAGCCAAGGTTTCGGAAGGGGGCGGGTGGATACGCAGTATTTT,CASSQGFGRGRVDTQYF
TRBV5-1,TRBD1,NA,TRBJ2-5,TGCGCCAGCAGCTTGGGGACAGGGTTAGAGACCCAGTACTTC,CASSLGTGLETQYF
TRBV12-3/TRBV12-4,NA,NA,TRBJ2-2,TGTGCCAGCAGTTTACAGGGGTCCGGGGAGCTGTTTTTT,CASSLQGSGELFF
TRBV19,NA,NA,TRBJ1-4,TGTGCCAGTAGTGGTCATCCAACTAATGAAAAACTGTTTTTT,CASSGHPTNEKLFF
TRBV19,NA,NA,TRBJ1-2,TGTGCCAGTAGTAACAGAAACTATGGCTACACCTTC,CASSNRNYGYTF
TRBV24-1,TRBD1,NA,TRBJ1-2,TGTGCCACCAGTGAGTCCGGGACAGGGGCCTATGGCTACACCTTC,CATSESGTGAYGYTF
TRBV4-1,NA,NA,TRBJ1-5,TGCGCCAGCAGCCAAGCCAGGGGAGGCAATCAGCCCCAGCATTTT,CASSQARGGNQPQHF
TRBV5-4,TRBD1,NA,TRBJ2-1,TGTGCCAGCAGCTTAGGGGGCCTAACTTTAAGCTCCTACAATGAGCAGTTCTTC,CASSLGGLTLSSYNEQFF
TRBV3-1/TRBV3-2,NA,NA,TRBJ1-4,TGTGCCAGCAGCCAAGGCAGCCTGAATGAAAAACTGTTTTTT,CASSQGSLNEKLFF
TRBV28,NA,NA,TRBJ1-5,TGTGCCAGCAGTTTAGGAGGGGGAGGACTAAGCAATCAGCCCCAGCATTTT,CASSLGGGGLSNQPQHF
TRBV19,NA,NA,TRBJ1-2,TGTGCCAGTAGCCCCAGGACCGCCGGGAGGGGCTATGGCTACACCTTC,CASSPRTAGRGYGYTF
TRBV30,NA,once,TRBJ2-1,TGTGCCTGGGAAGGGGGAAGCTCCTACAATGAGCAGTTCTTC,CAWEGGSSYNEQFF
TRBV7-6,NA,NA,TRBJ1-3,TGTGCCAGCAGCTTAGATCGGACCTCTGGAAACACCATATATTTT,CASSLDRTSGNTIYF
TRBV6-5,TRBD1,NA,TRBJ1-1,TGTGCCAGCAGTTACCCTGGGACAGTGAACACTGAAGCTTTCTTT,CASSYPGTVNTEAFF
TRBV27,TRBD1,NA,TRBJ2-7,TGTGCCAGCAGTTGGACAGGGCGGGATTACGAGCAGTACTTC,CASSWTGRDYEQYF
TRBV10-2,NA,NA,TRBJ1-2,TGCGCCAGCAGTGAGTCGAGCGGGCCCTGGTATGGCTACACCTTC,CASSESSGPWYGYTF
TRBV11-2,TRBD2,NA,TRBJ2-1,TGTGCCAGCAGCCCCCTAACTAGCGGGATCTACAATGAGCAGTTCTTC,CASSPLTSGIYNEQFF
TRBV3-1/TRBV3-2,NA,NA,TRBJ1-2,TGTGCCAGCAGCCAAGGATCGGGGGGCGGATATGGCTACACCTTC,CASSQGSGGGYGYTF
TRBV2,NA,NA,TRBJ1-3,TGTGCCAGCAGTCCACGGGATGGATTAACAGGGTCTGGCACCATATATTTT,CASSPRDGLTGSGTIYF
TRBV28,NA,NA,TRBJ1-1,TGTGCCAGCAGCCACGGACAGACTATGAACACTGAAGCTTTCTTT,CASSHGQTMNTEAFF
TRBV28,NA,once,TRBJ2-7,TGTGCCAGCAGTTTTTTGACTGCCTCCTACGAGCAGTACTTC,CASSFLTASYEQYF
TRBV7-2,TRBD1,once,TRBJ2-1,TGTGCCAGCAGCTTAGTCCGGACAGGGTCACGGCAGTTCTTC,CASSLVRTGSRQFF